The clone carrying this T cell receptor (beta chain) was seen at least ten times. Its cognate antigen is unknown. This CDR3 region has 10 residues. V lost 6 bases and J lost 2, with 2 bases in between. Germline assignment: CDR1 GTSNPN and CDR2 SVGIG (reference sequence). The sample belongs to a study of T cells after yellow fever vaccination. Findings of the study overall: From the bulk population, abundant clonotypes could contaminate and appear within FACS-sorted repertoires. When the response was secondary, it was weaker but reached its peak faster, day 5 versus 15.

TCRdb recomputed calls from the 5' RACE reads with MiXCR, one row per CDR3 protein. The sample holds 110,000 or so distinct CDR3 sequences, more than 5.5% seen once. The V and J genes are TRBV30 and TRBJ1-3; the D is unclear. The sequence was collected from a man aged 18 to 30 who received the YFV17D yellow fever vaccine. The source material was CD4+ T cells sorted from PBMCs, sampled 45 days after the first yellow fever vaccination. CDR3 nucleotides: TGTGCCTGTACTGGAAACACCATATATTTT. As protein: CACTGNTIYF.